The rows below give T cell receptor beta chains drawn from one sample of a study of shared clonotypes between healthy human individuals. Clones were sequenced by immunoSEQ multiplex PCR, and TCRdb holds only the in-frame ones, with some missing. The sample shows around 1.6 million clones, 98% of them seen only once. The sequenced sample consisted of naive CD4+ T cells sorted from blood. All receptors derive from a man under 40 in good health. The CDR3 runs from the conserved cysteine through the conserved F or W. A D gene is named only where the DNA matches it firmly. Clone size is not always given. Where it is, it says once, few, many or a class for expanded clones.

>TRBV28|TRBJ2-7|.|.
TGTGCCAGCAGTAAGATAGCAGGGTCTCTCTACGAGCAGTACTTC
CASSKIAGSLYEQYF
>TRBV19|TRBJ2-1|.|.
TGTGCCAGTAGTCCCAGGTCTCTCCTCAGCTCCTACAATGAGCAGTTCTTC
CASSPRSLLSSYNEQFF
>TRBV5-1|TRBJ2-5|.|TRBD2
TGCGCCAGCAGCTTGCCAGCGGGAGCGGGGGAGACCCAGTACTTC
CASSLPAGAGETQYF
>TRBV7-9|TRBJ1-1|.|.
TGTGCCAGCAGCTTGGGGGGTGGAAACACTGAAGCTTTCTTT
CASSLGGGNTEAFF
>TRBV15|TRBJ1-5|.|.
TGTGCCACGAGCAGAGACACGGGGGTTCACAATCAGCCCCAGCATTTT
CATSRDTGVHNQPQHF
>TRBV9|TRBJ2-1|.|TRBD2
TGTGCCAGCAGCGTAGGTGGGGGGCTCGGGACTAGCTCCTACAATGAGCAGTTCTTC
CASSVGGGLGTSSYNEQFF
>TRBV4-1|TRBJ1-5|.|.
TGCGCCAGCAGCCAAGACCCGGGGGGTCAGCCCCAGCATTTT
CASSQDPGGQPQHF
>TRBV5-1|TRBJ2-3|.|TRBD1
TGCGCCAGCAGCTCAACGACAGGGGGAGATCCGCAGTATTTT
CASSSTTGGDPQYF
>TRBV2|TRBJ1-5|.|.
TGTGCCAGCAGTGTAAGGAATCAGCCCCAGCATTTT
CASSVRNQPQHF
>TRBV11-3|TRBJ2-1|.|.
TGTGCCAGCAGCCTCGCTCCCCCGAGCGAGCAGTTCTTC
CASSLAPPSEQFF
>TRBV6-1|TRBJ2-3|.|TRBD1
TGTGCCAGCGGCAGGACAGGTACAAGCACAGATACGCAGTATTTT
CASGRTGTSTDTQYF
>TRBV7-8|TRBJ2-2|.|TRBD2
TGTGCCAGCAGCCGACTAGCGGGAGGAGTAGGGACCGGGGAGCTGTTTTTT
CASSRLAGGVGTGELFF
>TRBV10-3|TRBJ2-7|.|TRBD2
TGTGCCATCAGTGAGTGGGGGCGGGAGGACTATCACGAGCAGTACTTC
CAISEWGREDYHEQYF
>TRBV5-1|TRBJ1-2|.|.
TGCGCCAGCACCCGGGGCGGGAACTATGGCTACACCTTC
CASTRGGNYGYTF
>TRBV18|TRBJ2-1|.|.
TGTGCCAGCTCATCTATGGACAGTGAGCAGTTCTTC
CASSSMDSEQFF
>TRBV5-4|TRBJ2-2|.|.
TGTGCCAGCAGCCCCGGACCGTCCATAAGCACCGGGGAGCTGTTTTTT
CASSPGPSISTGELFF
>TRBV7-9|TRBJ2-7|.|TRBD1
TGTGCCAGCAGCCTCCAAGGACAGGTTGGGGACGAGCAGTACTTC
CASSLQGQVGDEQYF
>TRBV6-4|TRBJ2-1|.|TRBD1
TGTGCCAGCAGTGTCAACAGGGGACCCTACAATGAGCAGTTCTTC
CASSVNRGPYNEQFF
>TRBV6-9|TRBJ2-3|.|.
TGTGCCAGCAGTTATAGGCAGGGGCTGTATCCGGGAGATACGCAGTATTTT
CASSYRQGLYPGDTQYF
>TRBV11-2|TRBJ2-1|.|.
TGTGCCAGCAGTTCCCTTGACAATGAGCAGTTCTTC
CASSSLDNEQFF
>TRBV5-1|TRBJ2-7|.|TRBD2
TGCGCCAGCAGCTTGGACTCCGGGGGGACCGGTGAGCAGTACTTC
CASSLDSGGTGEQYF
>TRBV19|TRBJ1-5|.|.
TGTGCCAGTAGTTTTACAGGCCAGCCCCAGCATTTT
CASSFTGQPQHF
>TRBV5-4|TRBJ1-2|.|.
TGTGCCAGCAGCTTGGGTTTAACAGGGAACTATGGCTACACCTTC
CASSLGLTGNYGYTF
>TRBV6-1|TRBJ1-5|.|.
TGTGCCAGCAGGCCGCAGTACCCCAATCAGCCCCAGCATTTT
CASRPQYPNQPQHF
>TRBV5-4|TRBJ2-1|.|TRBD2
TGTGCCAGCAGCTTCCAAGCGGGAGGGAAACCGAATGAGCAGTTCTTC
CASSFQAGGKPNEQFF
>TRBV10-3|TRBJ2-5|.|TRBD2
TGTGCCATCAGTGGTGGGGGGCTAGCGGGAGAGGAGGAGACCCAGTACTTC
CAISGGGLAGEEETQYF
>TRBV7-2|TRBJ1-2|.|.
TGTGCCAGCAGCTCGCTGGGTCACAGTTCCTTCTTC
CASSSLGHSSFF
>TRBV6-1|TRBJ2-7|.|TRBD1
TGTGCCAGCACCCGGGACAGGGAAATATACGAGCAGTACTTC
CASTRDREIYEQYF
>TRBV19|TRBJ2-3|once|.
TGTGCCAGTAGTATTAGTAGCGGCTATAGCACAGATACGCAGTATTTT
CASSISSGYSTDTQYF
>TRBV19|TRBJ2-1|.|.
TGTGCCAGTAGTGTTATAGATGAGCAGTTCTTC
CASSVIDEQFF
>TRBV9|TRBJ2-5|.|.
TGTGCCAGCAGCCGAGGAGGTTTTCAAGAGACCCAGTACTTC
CASSRGGFQETQYF
>TRBV11-2|TRBJ2-7|.|TRBD1
TGTGCCAGCAGCACCGACAGGGCCGGGCAGTACTTC
CASSTDRAGQYF
>TRBV9|TRBJ2-5|.|.
TGTGCCAGCAGCGTAGGTCCGAGGGAGACCCAGTACTTC
CASSVGPRETQYF
>TRBV7-6|TRBJ2-1|.|.
TGTGCCAGCAGCCCTAGAGAGCTCAATGAGCAGTTCTTC
CASSPRELNEQFF
>TRBV9|TRBJ1-2|.|.
TGTGCCAGCAGCGTATCTCCCCAGGAGGGGGGAACTAACTATGGCTACACCTTC
CASSVSPQEGGTNYGYTF
>TRBV7-8|TRBJ1-1|once|TRBD1
TGTGCCAGCAGCTTTGGGACAGCGACTGAAGCTTTCTTT
CASSFGTATEAFF
>TRBV10-3|TRBJ2-1|.|TRBD1
TGTGCCATCAGTGCCAGGGGACAGGGGGTGGGCAATGAGCAGTTCTTC
CAISARGQGVGNEQFF
>TRBV28|TRBJ1-1|.|.
TGTGCCAGCAGTCTCCCCGGTACGGTTGGCAACACTGAAGCTTTCTTT
CASSLPGTVGNTEAFF
>TRBV18|TRBJ2-7|.|TRBD1
TGTGCCAGCTCACCCACAGGGGTCGAGCAGTACTTC
CASSPTGVEQYF
>TRBV19|TRBJ1-1|.|.
TGTGCCAGTAGTAACCGGGCCTACACTGAAGCTTTCTTT
CASSNRAYTEAFF
>TRBV9|TRBJ2-5|.|.
TGTGCCAGCAGCGTATCGGCAGTTAAAGAGACCCAGTACTTC
CASSVSAVKETQYF
>TRBV7-2|TRBJ2-2|.|.
TGTGCCAGCAGTTCCCCCCCGACAGGACCCACCGGGGAGCTGTTTTTT
CASSSPPTGPTGELFF